What follows describes a single T cell receptor beta chain. The antigen is undetermined. This sample was taken from a study of cytomegalovirus exposure and HLA in healthy donors. Healthy bone marrow donors made up the donors. The study ran its PCR with 60 Vbeta and 13 Jbeta primers. Authors' methods: Some 10 million shared chains were among the roughly 80 million unique TCR beta chains that a later analysis counted. Assay used: immunoSEQ multiplex PCR; TCRdb lists only in-frame clones, some missing. For V, J and clone size, that table is used; D and trimming come from the DNA. The sample yields approximately 290,000 clones, around 80% seen once. V gave up 8 bases and J gave up 0 bases; unmatched junction bases: 14. The CDR3 consists of 17 residues. The V gene's germline CDR1 is MDHEN and CDR2 SYDVKM. The study's findings and limits: Despite most TCR sequences being rare, some public TCRs occurred in many donors. The authors judged a highly shared variant cluster likely a sequencing artifact.

The sample comprised PBMCs. This TCR derives from a girl aged 2 to 9 in good health and CMV-seronegative. This sequence joins TRBV28 and TRBJ2-3; the match to TRBD2 covers 7 bases. CDR3 sequence: CASHTLGGRDSTDTQYF. The CDR3 coding sequence is TGTGCCAGCCACACCCTGGGAGGGCGGGACAGCACAGATACGCAGTATTTT.